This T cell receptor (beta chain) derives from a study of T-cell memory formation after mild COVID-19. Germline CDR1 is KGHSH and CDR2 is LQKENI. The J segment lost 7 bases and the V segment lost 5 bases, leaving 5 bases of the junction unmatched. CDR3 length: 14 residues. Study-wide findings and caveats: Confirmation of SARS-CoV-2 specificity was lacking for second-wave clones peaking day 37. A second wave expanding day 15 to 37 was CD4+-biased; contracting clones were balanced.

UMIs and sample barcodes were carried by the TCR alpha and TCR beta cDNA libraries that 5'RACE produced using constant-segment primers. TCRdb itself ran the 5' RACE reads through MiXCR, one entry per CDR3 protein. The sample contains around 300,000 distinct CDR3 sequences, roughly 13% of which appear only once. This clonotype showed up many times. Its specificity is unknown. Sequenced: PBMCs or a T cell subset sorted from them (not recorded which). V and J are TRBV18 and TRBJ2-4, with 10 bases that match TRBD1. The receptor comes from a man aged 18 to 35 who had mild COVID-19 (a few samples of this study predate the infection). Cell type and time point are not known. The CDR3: CASSTGQGKNIQYF. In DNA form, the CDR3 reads TGTGCCAGCTCAACGGGACAGGGGAAGAACATTCAGTACTTC.